This TCR beta chain was documented in a study of technical replicates of blood from a few donors. Assay: immunoSEQ multiplex PCR; the TCRdb copy retains only in-frame clones and omits some. The sample yields 95,000 to 100,000 clones, approximately 96% seen once. Germline CDR1 is SGHDT and CDR2 is YYEEEE. The CDR3 runs 15 residues. V was clipped by 2 bases and J by 7 bases, with 15 bases between them. The chain recombines TRBV5-6 with TRBJ1-4, with D possibly TRBD1 on 5 matching bases. The specimen was T cells isolated from PBMCs. This receptor was obtained from a human donor in good health. The CDR3: CASSFRFGGSEKLFF. CDR3 coding DNA: TGTGCCAGCAGCTTCAGGTTCGGGGGTAGTGAAAAACTGTTTTTT.